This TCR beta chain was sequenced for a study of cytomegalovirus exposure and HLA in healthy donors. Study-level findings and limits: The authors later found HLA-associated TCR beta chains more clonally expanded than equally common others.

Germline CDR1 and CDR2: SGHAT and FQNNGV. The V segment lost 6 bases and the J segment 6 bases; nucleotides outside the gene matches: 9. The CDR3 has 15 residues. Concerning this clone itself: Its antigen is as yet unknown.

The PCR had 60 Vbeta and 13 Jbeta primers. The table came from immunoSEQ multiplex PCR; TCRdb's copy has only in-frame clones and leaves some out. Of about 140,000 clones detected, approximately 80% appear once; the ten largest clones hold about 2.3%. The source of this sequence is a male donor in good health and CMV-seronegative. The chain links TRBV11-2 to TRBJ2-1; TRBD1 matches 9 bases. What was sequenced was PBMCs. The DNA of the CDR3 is TGTGCCAGCAGTCCCACAGGGGGCGCGGGCAATGAGCAGTTCTTC. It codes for CASSPTGGAGNEQFF.